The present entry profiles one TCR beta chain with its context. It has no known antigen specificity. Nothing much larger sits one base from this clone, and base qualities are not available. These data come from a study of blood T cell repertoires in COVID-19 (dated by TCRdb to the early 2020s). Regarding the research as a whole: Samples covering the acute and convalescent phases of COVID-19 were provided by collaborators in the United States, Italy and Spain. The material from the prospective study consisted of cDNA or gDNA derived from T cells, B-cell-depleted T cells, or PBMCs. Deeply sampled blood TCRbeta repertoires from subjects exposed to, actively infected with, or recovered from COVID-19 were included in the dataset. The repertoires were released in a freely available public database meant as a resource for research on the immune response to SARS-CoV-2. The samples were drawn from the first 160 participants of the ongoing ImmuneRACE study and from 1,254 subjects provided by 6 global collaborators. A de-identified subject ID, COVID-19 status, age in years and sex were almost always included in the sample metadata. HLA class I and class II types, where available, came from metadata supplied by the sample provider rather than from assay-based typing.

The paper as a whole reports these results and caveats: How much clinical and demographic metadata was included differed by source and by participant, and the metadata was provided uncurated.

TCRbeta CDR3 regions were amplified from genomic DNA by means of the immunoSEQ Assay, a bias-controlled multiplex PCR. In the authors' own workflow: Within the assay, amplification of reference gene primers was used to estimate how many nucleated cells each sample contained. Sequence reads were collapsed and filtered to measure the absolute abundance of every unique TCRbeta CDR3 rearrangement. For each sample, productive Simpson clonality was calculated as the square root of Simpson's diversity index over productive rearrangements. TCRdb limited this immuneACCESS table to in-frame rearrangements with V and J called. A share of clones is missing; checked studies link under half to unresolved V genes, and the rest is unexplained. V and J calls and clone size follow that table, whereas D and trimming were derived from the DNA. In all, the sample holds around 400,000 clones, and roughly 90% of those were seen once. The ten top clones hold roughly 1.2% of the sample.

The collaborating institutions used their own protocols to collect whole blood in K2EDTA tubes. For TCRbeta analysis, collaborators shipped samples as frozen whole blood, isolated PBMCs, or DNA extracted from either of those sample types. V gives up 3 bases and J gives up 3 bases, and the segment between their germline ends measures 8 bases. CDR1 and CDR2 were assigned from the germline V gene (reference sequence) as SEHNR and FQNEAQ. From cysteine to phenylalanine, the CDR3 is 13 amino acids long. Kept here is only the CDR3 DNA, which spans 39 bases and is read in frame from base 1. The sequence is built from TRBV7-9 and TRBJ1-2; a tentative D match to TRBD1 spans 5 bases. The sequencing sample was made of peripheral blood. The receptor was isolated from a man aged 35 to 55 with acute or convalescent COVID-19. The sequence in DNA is TGTGCCAGCAGCTTGGGGGGATACTATGGCTACACCTTC. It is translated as CASSLGGYYGYTF.